The source of this TCR beta chain is a study of T-cell reconstitution after alpha-beta-depleted transplantation in children. Broader study findings: Diversity and T-cell counts at one year after transplant derived mostly from new T cells.

Library preparation (for TCRbeta) was performed with unique molecular identifiers. One entry per CDR3 protein, called by TCRdb with MiXCR from the PCR reads. This sample has 90,000 to 150,000 distinct CDR3 sequences, with more than 20% found just once. In regard to this clonotype: What it binds is not known.

The sample in question was PBMCs, mostly from graft donor cells, obtained 180 days after TCRalphabeta/CD19-depleted stem cell transplant. The origin of this receptor is a male patient under 10 years old who had a stem cell transplant for chronic granulomatous disease, so the T cells may come from the graft donor.

CDR3 loop: CASRRGEGGNEQYF. Here the CDR3 DNA reads TGTGCCAGCCGCCGAGGGGAGGGTGGGAACGAGCAGTACTTC. The genes are TRBV27 and TRBJ2-7; TRBD2 agrees at 7 bases. CDR1 MNHEY and CDR2 SMNVEV come from the germline V gene (reference sequence). V shed 8 bases, J shed 5 bases, and the junction held 12 bases outside the gene matches. The CDR3 is made up of 14 amino acids.